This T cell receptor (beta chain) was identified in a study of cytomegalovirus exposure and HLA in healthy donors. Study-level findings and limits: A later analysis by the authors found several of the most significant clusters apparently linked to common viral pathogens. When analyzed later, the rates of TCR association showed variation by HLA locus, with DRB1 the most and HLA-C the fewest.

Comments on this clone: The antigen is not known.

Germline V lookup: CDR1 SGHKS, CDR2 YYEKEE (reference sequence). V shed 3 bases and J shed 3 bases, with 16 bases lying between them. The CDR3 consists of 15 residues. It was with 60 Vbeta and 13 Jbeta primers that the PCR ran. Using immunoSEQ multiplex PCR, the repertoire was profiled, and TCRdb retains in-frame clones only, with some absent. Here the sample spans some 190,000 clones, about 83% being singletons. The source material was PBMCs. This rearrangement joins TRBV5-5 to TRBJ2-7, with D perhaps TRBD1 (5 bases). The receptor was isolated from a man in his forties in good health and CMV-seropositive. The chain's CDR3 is CASSWGVKKGYEQYF. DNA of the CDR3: TGTGCCAGCAGCTGGGGCGTTAAGAAGGGCTACGAGCAGTACTTC.